This T cell receptor beta chain is from a study of blood T cell repertoires in COVID-19. On the study more broadly: The United States, Italy and Spain provided the acute and convalescent COVID-19 samples. The analysed material was cDNA or gDNA that came from T cells, B-cell-depleted T cells, or PBMCs.

The table came from immunoSEQ multiplex PCR; TCRdb's copy has only in-frame clones and leaves some out. The sample includes 65,000 to 75,000 clones, about 83% of them seen just once. The sequence was collected from an elderly man with acute or convalescent COVID-19. The sequenced sample consisted of peripheral blood.

The CDR3 DNA is TGTGCCAGCAGCTTCCCAAGCGGGGCATTGAACACCGGGGAGCTGTTTTTT. Protein product: CASSFPSGALNTGELFF. This chain uses TRBV7-9 with TRBJ2-2; 7 bases are shared with TRBD2. The CDR3 has 17 residues. Trimming at V came to 3 bases and at J to 1 base, leaving 8 bases not matched to a gene. The germline V gene encodes CDR1 SEHNR and CDR2 FQNEAQ (reference sequence). The full variable domain, with the rest looked up from reference TRBV7-9 and TRBJ2-2, is DTGVSQNPRHKITKRGQNVTFRCDPISEHNRLYWYRQTLGQGPEFLTYFQNEAQLEKSRLLSDRFSAERPKGSFSTLEIQRTEQGDSAMYLCASSFPSGALNTGELFFGEGSRLTVL.